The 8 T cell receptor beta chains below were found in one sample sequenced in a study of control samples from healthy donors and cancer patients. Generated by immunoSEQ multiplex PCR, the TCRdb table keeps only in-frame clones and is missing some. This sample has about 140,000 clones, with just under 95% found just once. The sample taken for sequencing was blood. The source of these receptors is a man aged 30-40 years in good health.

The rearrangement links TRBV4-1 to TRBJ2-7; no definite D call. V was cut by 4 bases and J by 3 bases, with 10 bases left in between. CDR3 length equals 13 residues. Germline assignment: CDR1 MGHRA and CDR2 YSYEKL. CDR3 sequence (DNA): TGCGCCAGCAGCCTTCGTAAGGGCTACGAGCAGTACTTC. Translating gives CASSLRKGYEQYF.

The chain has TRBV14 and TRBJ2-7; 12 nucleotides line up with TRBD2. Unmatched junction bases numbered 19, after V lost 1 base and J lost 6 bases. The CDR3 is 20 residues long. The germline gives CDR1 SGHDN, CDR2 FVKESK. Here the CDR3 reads CASSQAFGVWTSGKAGEQYF. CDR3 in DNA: TGTGCCAGCAGCCAAGCTTTTGGGGTTTGGACTAGCGGGAAGGCGGGCGAGCAGTACTTC.

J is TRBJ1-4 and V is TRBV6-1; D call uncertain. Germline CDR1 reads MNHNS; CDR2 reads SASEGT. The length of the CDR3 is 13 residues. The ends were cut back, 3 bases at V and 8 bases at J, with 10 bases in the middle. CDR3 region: CASSDNIDEKLFF. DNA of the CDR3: TGTGCCAGCAGTGATAATATCGACGAAAAACTGTTTTTT.

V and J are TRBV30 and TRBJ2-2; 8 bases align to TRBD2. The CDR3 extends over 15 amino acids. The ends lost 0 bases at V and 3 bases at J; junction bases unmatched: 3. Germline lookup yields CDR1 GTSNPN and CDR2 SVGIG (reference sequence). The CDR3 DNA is TGTGCCTGGAGTGTCTCGGGAGGGGACACCGGGGAGCTGTTTTTT. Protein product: CAWSVSGGDTGELFF.

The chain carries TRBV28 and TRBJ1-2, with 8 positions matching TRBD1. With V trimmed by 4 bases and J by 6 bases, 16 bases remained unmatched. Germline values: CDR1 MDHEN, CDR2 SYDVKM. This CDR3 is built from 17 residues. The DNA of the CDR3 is TGTGCCAGCAGTTCCTGGGCCTTCGGGACAGGCCCTAATGGCTACACCTTC. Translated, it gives CASSSWAFGTGPNGYTF.

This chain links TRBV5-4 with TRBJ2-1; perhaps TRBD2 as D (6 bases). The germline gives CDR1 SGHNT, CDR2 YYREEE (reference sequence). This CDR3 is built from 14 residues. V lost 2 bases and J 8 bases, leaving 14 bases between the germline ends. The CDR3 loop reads CASSLGRESDEQFF. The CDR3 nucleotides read TGTGCCAGCAGCTTAGGACGGGAGTCAGATGAGCAGTTCTTC.

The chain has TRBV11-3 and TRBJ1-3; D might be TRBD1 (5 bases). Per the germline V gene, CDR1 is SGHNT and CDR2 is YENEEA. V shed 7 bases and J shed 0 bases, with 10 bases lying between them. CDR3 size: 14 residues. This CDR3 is CASTLGGSGNTIYF. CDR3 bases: TGTGCCAGCACTCTGGGGGGCTCTGGAAACACCATATATTTT.

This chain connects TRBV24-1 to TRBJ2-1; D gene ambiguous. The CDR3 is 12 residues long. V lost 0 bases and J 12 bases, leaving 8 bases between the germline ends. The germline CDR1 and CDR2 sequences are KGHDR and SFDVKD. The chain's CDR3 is CATSDLLQTQFF. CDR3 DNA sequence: TGTGCCACCAGTGATTTGCTTCAGACGCAGTTCTTC.